This T cell receptor beta chain was sequenced during a study of blood T cell repertoires in COVID-19. Germline lookup yields CDR1 ENHRY and CDR2 SYGVKD. The CDR3 totals 15 residues. Trimming took off 5 bases at V and 5 bases at J, with 19 bases between the two ends. Produced via immunoSEQ multiplex PCR; TCRdb's table is partial and in-frame only. The profile covers a few hundred thousand clones, with 86% appearing a single time and 2.5% to 3.5% taken by the ten largest. Sequenced material: peripheral blood. The rearrangement links TRBV10-3 to TRBJ2-7; D may be TRBD2 (6 bases). This clonotype originated in a woman aged 30 to 39 with active or convalescent COVID-19. CDR3 nucleotides: TGTGCCATCAGTATGAGCCGGGTAGGAGGGAACGAGCAGTACTTC. Amino acids: CAISMSRVGGNEQYF.